This T cell receptor beta chain is drawn from a study of blood T cells in healthy people across ages (dated by TCRdb to about 2015). Regarding the research as a whole: In model experiments, template switching captured roughly one uniquely barcoded TCR beta cDNA molecule for every two T cells. The study measured age-related changes in TCR beta repertoire diversity using deep sequencing normalized with unique cDNA molecular identifiers. The donors were divided into four age groups: young (average around 17 years), middle-aged (approximately 42), aged (approximately 62) and long-lived (roughly 86). To avoid experimental bias, donors of different ages were randomly spread across the sequencing lanes. For two donors (one aged 18 to 29 and one aged 80 or older), the study analyzed two additional independent replicas of 1 million unique cDNA reads from the same blood draw.

Library generation was performed with 5' RACE. The sample was run on an Illumina HiSeq 2500. A second PCR of about 7 to 12 cycles was run with a J-beta primer mix and a sample-barcoded 5' primer. A unique molecular identifier was introduced onto each TCR beta cDNA molecule by a template-switch 5' adaptor carrying 12 random nucleotides. At least 2.5 million CDR3-containing paired-end reads were obtained from each sample. All of the RNA was converted into first-strand cDNA using the Mint cDNA synthesis kit, with a TRBC-specific oligonucleotide serving as the primer. Following uracil-DNA glycosylase treatment, a first 18-cycle PCR with universal primers M1SS and BC2_uni_R was performed on all cDNA. In the source study's methods: For normalization, 1 million high-quality reads, each with a distinct molecular identifier, were randomly selected from each sample. Reads sharing molecular identifiers were discarded rather than binned into consensus sequences. MiTCR, set to a Q25 quality threshold and the strictest error-elimination algorithm, was used for CDR3 identification, clonotype clustering and error correction. A nonparametric unseen species model with Euler transformation was used to estimate a lower bound on total TCR beta diversity. The public reads were reanalyzed by TCRdb: fastp trimming at Q25, MiXCR alignment, in-frame beta chains only. Each entry merges the rows of one CDR3 protein and shows their most common DNA and genes. None of the V and J calls come from the authors' own analysis; TCRdb made them. In all, the sample holds about 1.6 million distinct CDR3 sequences, and 34% of those were seen once. 11% of the sample lies in the top ten.

As encoded in the germline V gene, CDR1 is LGHNA while CDR2 is YNFKEQ. V is reduced by 1 base and J by 0 bases, leaving a spacing of 18 bases between them. The CDR3 numbers 18 residues from cysteine through phenylalanine. The retained sequence is limited to the CDR3, 54 bases, with the frame set at the first base. Summary of the overall study and its limitations: Because profiling used bulk unsorted PBMCs, naive and antigen-experienced compartments could not be compared conclusively. As age increased, observed TCR beta diversity per million T cells dropped in a roughly linear way, and a significant reduction was already evident by age 40. Estimates of total diversity from one million sequenced T cells were regarded as lower bounds and underestimates. Donor CMV infection status was unknown, potentially confounding age-related changes in expanded clonotypes. Compared with the aged group, the long-lived group had more naive CD4+ T cells, fewer expanded clones and increased TCR diversity, suggesting age selection. The percentage of naive T cells measured by flow cytometry correlated strongly with observed TCR beta diversity.

This clonotype was counted only a few times. Its antigen target is currently unknown. No qualities accompany the bases; no much larger clone lies one base away. The roughly 42 donors, aged about 6 to 100 years, were systemically healthy Caucasian individuals from Russia. Roughly 10 milliliters of peripheral blood were collected from each donor into EDTA-treated Vacutainer tubes. Ficoll-Paque density-gradient centrifugation was used to isolate PBMCs, with at least 6.5 million per sample. Total RNA was extracted from PBMCs with Trizol reagent, with at least 6 micrograms obtained per sample. For every donor, flow cytometry on a PBMC aliquot measured the percentage of naive CD45RAhigh/CD27high T cells.

The V and J genes are TRBV4-2 and TRBJ2-5, with TRBD1 as a weak D call on 7 bases. The TCR originated in a woman aged 25 to 39 in good health. Sequencing used blood. The CDR3 has the sequence CASSQGLGGGGDQETQYF. The nucleotides read TGTGCCAGCAGCCAAGGCCTCGGAGGGGGCGGGGACCAAGAGACCCAGTACTTC.